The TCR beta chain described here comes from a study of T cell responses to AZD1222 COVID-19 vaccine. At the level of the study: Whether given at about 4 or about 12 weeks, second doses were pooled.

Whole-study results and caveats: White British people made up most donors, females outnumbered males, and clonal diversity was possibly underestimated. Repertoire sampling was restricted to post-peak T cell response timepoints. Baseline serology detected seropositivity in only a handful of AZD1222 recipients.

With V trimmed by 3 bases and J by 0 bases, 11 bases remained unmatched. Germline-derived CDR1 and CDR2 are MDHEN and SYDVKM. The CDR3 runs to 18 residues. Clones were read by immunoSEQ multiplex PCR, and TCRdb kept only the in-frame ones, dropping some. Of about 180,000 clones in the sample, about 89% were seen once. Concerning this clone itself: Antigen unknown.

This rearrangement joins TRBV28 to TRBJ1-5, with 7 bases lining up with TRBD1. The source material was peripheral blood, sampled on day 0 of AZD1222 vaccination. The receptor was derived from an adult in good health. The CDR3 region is CASSFRTGPVSSNQPQHF. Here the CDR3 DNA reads TGTGCCAGCAGTTTTAGGACAGGTCCTGTATCTAGCAATCAGCCCCAGCATTTT.